This passage covers 2 T cell receptor beta chains from one sample sequenced in a study of monozygotic twins with inflammatory bowel disease. After re-calling the 5' RACE reads, TCRdb lists one entry per CDR3 protein, DNA absent. The repertoire table contains hundreds of thousands of distinct CDR3 sequences. Sequenced input: blood. The receptors here all came from a human donor with ulcerative colitis or Crohn's disease, or a healthy co-twin of an affected twin (not recorded which).

The V and J genes are TRBV3-1 and TRBJ2-2; TCRdb lists TRBD1, though no DNA is available to test this call. This CDR3 region has 19 residues. The germline V gene has CDR1 LGHDT and CDR2 YNNKEL (reference sequence). CDR3 in amino acids: CASSSQTVGQDPNTGELFF.

The chain combines TRBV12-3 or TRBV12-4 with TRBJ2-4; no DNA is available, so the TRBD2 call from TCRdb remains unchecked. This CDR3 has 12 amino acids. This chain's CDR3 is CAPRSPRDIQYF.